These 29 T cell receptor beta chains share one sample of origin, sequenced in a study of blood T cell repertoires in COVID-19. TCRdb keeps only in-frame clones here, not all; method: immunoSEQ multiplex PCR. Of about 220,000 clones detected, about four fifths appear once; the ten largest clones hold 3% to 4.5%. Sequences were obtained from peripheral blood. The receptors were sampled from a woman aged 80 or older with acute or convalescent COVID-19.

The chain joins TRBV3-1 (or the pseudogene TRBV3-2) to TRBJ1-2; 8 positions match TRBD1. Germline V gene data show CDR1 as LGHDT and CDR2 as YNNKEL (reference sequence). Trimming took 5 bases from V and 0 from J; bases not matched to a gene: 5. The CDR3 runs 15 residues. The CDR3 sequence: CASSVRDRSNYGYTF. CDR3 coding DNA: TGTGCCAGCAGCGTCCGGGACAGGTCTAACTATGGCTACACCTTC.

Only a few counts were recorded for this clone. This chain links TRBV15 with TRBJ1-3; tentatively, D is TRBD1 (5 bases). Germline assignment: CDR1 LNHNV and CDR2 YYDKDF (reference sequence). CDR3 length: 14 residues. The V gene lost 3 bases and the J gene lost 7 bases, with 13 bases spanning the gap. The CDR3 DNA sequence: TGTGCCACCAGCAGCATTTCAGGGATTAACACCATATATTTT. Protein sequence: CATSSISGINTIYF.

Only a few counts were recorded for this clone. This sequence joins TRBV4-2 and TRBJ1-2; D call uncertain. Germline V gene sequence: CDR1 LGHNA, CDR2 YNFKEQ. V was trimmed by 0 bases and J by 3 bases, leaving 20 bases between them. The CDR3 runs to 18 residues. The CDR3 is CASSQDLVTVQQDYGYTF. DNA of the CDR3: TGTGCCAGCAGCCAAGATCTTGTGACGGTACAGCAAGACTATGGCTACACCTTC.

This clone has only a few counts. This chain links TRBV9 with TRBJ1-2, with TRBD1 identical over 9 bases. Germline CDR1 is SGDLS and CDR2 is YYNGEE. J was trimmed by 7 bases and V by 0 bases; bases with no gene match: 7. CDR3 length: 15 residues. In DNA form, the CDR3 reads TGTGCCAGCAGCGTAGCTACGGGACAGGGAGGTGGCTACACCTTC. Translated: CASSVATGQGGGYTF.

This clone was seen just once. This sample includes further DNA sequences coding for the same CDR3. J is TRBJ1-1 and V is TRBV29-1, with 10 positions matching TRBD1. J lost 2 bases, V lost 7 bases, and 1 base had no gene match. CDR1 and CDR2 (germline): SQVTM, ANQGSEA. This CDR3 spans 12 amino acids. Here the CDR3 reads CSGDRGNTEAFF. In DNA form, the CDR3 reads TGCAGCGGGGACAGGGGAAACACTGAAGCTTTCTTT.

The table lists this clone with a count of one. V is TRBV12-5 and J is TRBJ1-3, with D perhaps TRBD1 (6 bases). Germline CDR1 LGHNT, CDR2 FRNRAP. V lost 6 bases to trimming and J lost 0 bases, with 15 bases between them. There are 16 residues in the CDR3. CDR3 bases: TGTGCTAGTGGACTTTGGGACATCTCCTCTGGAAACACCATATATTTT. Its translation is CASGLWDISSGNTIYF.

CDR3 protein: CASSFVEDTEAFF. The CDR3 DNA follows: TGTGCCAGCAGTTTCGTGGAGGACACTGAAGCTTTCTTT. This chain connects TRBV12-3 or TRBV12-4 to TRBJ1-1; D uncertain. CDR3 length equals 13 residues. With 3 bases removed from V and 3 bases from J, the gap between germline ends came to 8 bases.

V is TRBV5-1 and J is TRBJ2-1; TRBD2 might be the D (5 bases). This CDR3 is 15 amino acids long. Germline V gives CDR1 SGHRS, CDR2 YFSETQ. Trimming left V 0 bases short and J 10 bases short, with 17 bases between. CDR3 nucleotides: TGCGCCAGCAGCTTGGAGAGCCTCGGGAACGTCGAGCAGTTCTTC. This encodes CASSLESLGNVEQFF.

The genes are TRBV5-1 and TRBJ1-1, with TRBD1 matching 7 bases. There are 14 residues in the CDR3. The germline V gene encodes CDR1 SGHRS and CDR2 YFSETQ. The junction had 9 bases not matched to a gene; V was cut back by 4 bases and J by 6 bases. The CDR3, as DNA: TGCGCCAGCAGCCCCCAGGGGGGTTTTGCTGAAGCTTTCTTT. It translates to CASSPQGGFAEAFF.

The chain uses TRBV19 and TRBJ2-2; maybe TRBD2 (6 bases). Trimming cost V 2 bases and J 4 bases, with 11 bases left between them. Germline V lookup: CDR1 LNHDA, CDR2 SQIVND (reference sequence). The CDR3 is 15 residues long. The CDR3 nucleotides read TGTGCCAGTAGTATATTCTGGGGGGTCACCGGGGAGCTGTTTTTT. Translated: CASSIFWGVTGELFF.

The chain combines TRBV7-9 with TRBJ2-5, with 10 bases aligning to TRBD1. V was pared by 5 bases and J by 2 bases, with 8 bases of the junction left unmatched. CDR1 is SEHNR and CDR2 is FQNEAQ in the germline V gene (reference sequence). The CDR3 covers 16 residues. CDR3 residues: CASSRVGGQGQETQYF. The CDR3 nucleotides read TGTGCCAGCAGCCGCGTCGGGGGACAGGGGCAAGAGACCCAGTACTTC.

This rearrangement joins TRBV7-8 to TRBJ1-6; TRBD1 aligns across 7 bases. J lost 5 bases, V lost 1 base, and 14 bases had no gene match. Looked up from germline, CDR1 is SGHVS and CDR2 is FQNEAQ. This CDR3 has 19 residues. CDR3 amino acids: CASSLVQAQGRGNNSPLHF. The CDR3, as DNA: TGTGCCAGCAGCTTAGTCCAGGCCCAGGGCAGGGGGAATAATTCACCCCTCCACTTT.

Regarding this clone: Different DNA sequences within this sample yield the same CDR3. V is TRBV19 and J is TRBJ1-2, with D possibly being TRBD1 (6 bases). This CDR3 has 14 residues. The V end lost 3 bases, the J end lost 3 bases, and 11 bases lay between the germline ends. From germline, CDR1 is LNHDA and CDR2 SQIVND (reference sequence). CDR3 in amino acids: CASSIGGADYGYTF. The DNA of the CDR3 is TGTGCCAGTAGTATTGGGGGCGCGGACTATGGCTACACCTTC.

A few counts support this clone. The chain uses TRBV7-9 and TRBJ2-1; 7 positions agree with TRBD1. CDR3 size: 13 residues. Germline-derived CDR1 and CDR2 are SEHNR and FQNEAQ (reference sequence). J lost 5 bases, V lost 9 bases, and 7 bases had no gene match. CDR3 DNA: TGTGCCAGTACGGGACAGAGCAACAATGAGCAGTTCTTC. Its protein product is CASTGQSNNEQFF.

The genes are TRBV2 and TRBJ2-1; TRBD2 matches 10 bases. Trimming cost V 7 bases and J 0 bases; bases outside gene matches: 21. The CDR3 has 21 residues. Germline CDR1 is SNHLY and CDR2 is FYNNEI. The chain's CDR3 is CASKGEKGLAGGRSSYNEQFF. CDR3 DNA: TGTGCCAGCAAAGGAGAAAAGGGGTTAGCGGGGGGTCGGAGCTCCTACAATGAGCAGTTCTTC.

V gene TRBV7-2 combines with J gene TRBJ2-1; possibly TRBD1 for D (7 bases). Per germline, CDR1 SGHTA and CDR2 FQGNSA. Trimming took off 1 base at V and 14 bases at J, with 12 bases between the two ends. This CDR3 spans 12 amino acids. For the CDR3, the DNA is TGTGCCAGCAGCTTAGGAGGGGGCGGGGAGTTCTTC. It translates to CASSLGGGGEFF.

The chain carries TRBV28 and TRBJ2-5; D may be TRBD2 (6 bases). CDR3 length: 15 residues. Germline V gene sequence: CDR1 MDHEN, CDR2 SYDVKM. Trimming removed 6 bases at V and 1 base at J, with 15 bases between. CDR3 loop: CASSYAGTLQETQYF. CDR3 DNA sequence: TGTGCCAGCAGCTACGCCGGGACTCTCCAAGAGACCCAGTACTTC.

The chain employs TRBV19 and TRBJ2-1; 16 bases fit TRBD2. CDR1 and CDR2 (germline): LNHDA, SQIVND (reference sequence). V lost 9 bases to trimming and J lost 7 bases; unmatched junction nucleotides: 12. This CDR3 has 17 residues. The CDR3 nucleotides are TGTGCCAGCCACGATAAGGGGACTAGCGGGGGGGCAAATGAGCAGTTCTTC. Encoded protein: CASHDKGTSGGANEQFF. The full variable domain, its missing parts supplied by reference TRBV19 and TRBJ2-1, is DGGITQSPKYLFRKEGQNVTLSCEQNLNHDAMYWYRQDPGQGLRLIYYSQIVNDFQKGDIAEGYSVSREKKESFPLTVTSAQKNPTAFYLCASHDKGTSGGANEQFFGPGTRLTVL.

The V call is TRBV19, the J call TRBJ1-2, with D maybe TRBD1 (5 bases). Germline assignment: CDR1 LNHDA and CDR2 SQIVND (reference sequence). Trimming removed 5 bases from V and 8 bases from J, with 12 bases in between. The CDR3 runs 12 residues. The CDR3 here is CASSSRAQGYTF. The CDR3 region has the DNA TGTGCCAGTAGTTCCAGGGCCCAAGGCTACACCTTC.

V and J are TRBV2 and TRBJ2-3; 10 nucleotides line up with TRBD1. Germline V gene sequence: CDR1 SNHLY, CDR2 FYNNEI. V was pared by 8 bases and J by 5 bases, with 7 bases of the junction left unmatched. The CDR3 has 14 residues. CDR3 DNA sequence: TGTGCCAGCTGGGGACAGGGGTCATTAGATACGCAGTATTTT. Its translation is CASWGQGSLDTQYF.

In its sample, this clone was seen a few times. This rearrangement joins TRBV3-1 (or the pseudogene TRBV3-2) to TRBJ1-1; a possible D gene is TRBD1 (6 bases). Germline loops: CDR1 LGHDT, CDR2 YNNKEL (reference sequence). This CDR3 region has 15 residues. V was shortened by 1 base and J by 3 bases, with 12 bases between the two germline ends. CDR3 coding DNA: TGTGCCAGCAGCCAAGGCGCTCAGGGGTACACTGAAGCTTTCTTT. Its protein is CASSQGAQGYTEAFF.

The genes are TRBV21-1 and TRBJ2-3; the table gives TRBD2 as D, unverified against the DNA. TRBV21-1 is marked as a pseudogene. The CDR3 totals 16 residues. CDR3 nucleotides: TGTGCCAGCAGCGAAAGCGGGGCCCCGATCACAGATACGCAGTATTTT. Translated, it gives CASSESGAPITDTQYF.

V usage is TRBV5-1 and J usage is TRBJ2-7; TRBD1 is a possible D gene (6 bases). Germline V lookup: CDR1 SGHRS, CDR2 YFSETQ. The CDR3 totals 15 residues. Trimming left V 4 bases short and J 5 bases short, with 19 bases between. The DNA for the CDR3 is TGCGCCAGCAGCCCGGGGACGACAGGTGTCCACGAGCAGTACTTC. Its protein product is CASSPGTTGVHEQYF.

The rearrangement joins TRBV7-8 to TRBJ1-5; perhaps TRBD1 as D (6 bases). V lost 1 base, J lost 6 bases, and 16 bases lay in between. The CDR3 sequence is 16 residues long. Germline CDR1 and CDR2: SGHVS and FQNEAQ. CDR3 sequence: CASSLEGGVRAQPQHF. The CDR3 nucleotides read TGTGCCAGCAGCTTAGAAGGGGGGGTCAGGGCTCAGCCCCAGCATTTT.

The chain is built from TRBV5-1 and TRBJ1-1, with 8 bases aligning to TRBD1. V shed 4 bases, J shed 5 bases, and the junction held 7 bases outside the gene matches. This CDR3 spans 14 amino acids. Per germline, CDR1 SGHRS and CDR2 YFSETQ. The CDR3 region is CASSRGQGWTEAFF. The CDR3 DNA reads as TGCGCCAGCAGCCGCGGACAGGGATGGACTGAAGCTTTCTTT.

The table lists this clone with a few counts. The genes are TRBV6-5 and TRBJ1-4; TRBD1 is a possible D gene (6 bases). Germline CDR1 MNHEY, CDR2 SVGAGI. The CDR3 runs 14 residues. V lost 5 bases, J lost 7 bases, and 14 bases lay in between. For the CDR3, the DNA is TGTGCCAGCAGTCAAACAGGGATGGGTGAAAAACTGTTTTTT. Its translation: CASSQTGMGEKLFF.

Regarding this clone: The identical CDR3 is also encoded by other nucleotide sequences in the sample. The gene calls are TRBV5-1 and TRBJ1-1, with 7 nucleotides matching TRBD1. Germline lookup yields CDR1 SGHRS and CDR2 YFSETQ. The J segment lost 1 base and the V segment lost 4 bases, leaving 4 bases of the junction unmatched. This CDR3 region has 14 residues. The CDR3 is CASSLGQTNTEAFF. The CDR3 DNA is TGCGCCAGCAGCCTGGGACAGACGAACACTGAAGCTTTCTTT.

The gene calls are TRBV6-6 and TRBJ2-5; weak D call: TRBD1 (5 bases). This CDR3 spans 14 amino acids. Trimming took off 6 bases at V and 5 bases at J, with 16 bases between the two ends. Germline CDR1 reads MNHNY; CDR2 reads SVGAGI (reference sequence). DNA of the CDR3: TGTGCCAGCAGCATCGAACAGGAATCGGAGACCCAGTACTTC. Translation gives CASSIEQESETQYF.

This chain connects TRBV5-6 to TRBJ1-2; 7 bases map to TRBD1. The CDR3 has 15 residues. Trimming cost V 4 bases and J 4 bases; bases outside gene matches: 10. CDR1 and CDR2 from the germline V gene are SGHDT and YYEEEE. CDR3 sequence (DNA): TGTGCCAGCAGCGGAACAGGGGTTAGTGGCTATGGCTACACCTTC. The encoded protein is CASSGTGVSGYGYTF.